What follows is one T cell receptor beta chain and its context. The count of this clone is one. It has no known antigen specificity. The sample holds no much larger clone one base away, and base qualities are not on file. Unstimulated PBMCs, after thawing, were stained for CD3, CD4 and CD8 and then FACS-sorted into CD3+CD4+ and CD3+CD8+ populations. Randomization to immunosuppression withdrawal applied to every one of the 8 studied subjects. The Qiagen DNeasy Blood and Tissue Kit was used for isolation of genomic DNA. Trimming removed 3 bases from V and 8 bases from J, leaving 8 bases between the germline ends. The CDR3 numbers 12 residues from cysteine through phenylalanine. Solely the CDR3 DNA is kept, with 36 bases framed from the first base. According to the germline V gene, CDR1 reads SGDLS and CDR2 reads YYNGEE. High-throughput TCRbeta CDR3 sequencing of frozen genomic DNA was performed by immunoSEQ, with PCR amplification, mapping, bias correction and internal controls included. Under the source paper's analysis protocol: Productive rearrangements were retained, and unique TCRbeta sequences were defined by the CDR3 nucleotide sequence together with the V and J gene. Donor-reactive sequences required at least 5-fold expansion in CFSE-low cells versus unstimulated pre-transplant cells and at least 0.01% frequency. To ensure at least 90% detection power, minimum frequency thresholds were set for each subject based on that subject's lowest-template unstimulated sample. Jensen-Shannon divergence between the top 1000 TCRbeta sequences post- versus pre-transplant served as the measure of repertoire turnover. Two-sided Fisher's exact tests were used to test for changes in the detection of donor-reactive sequences. TCRdb mirrors the immuneACCESS table, restricted to in-frame sequences. Some clones are absent from its copies; in checked studies, under half trace to an unresolved V gene, and the reason for the others is unknown. That table furnishes V, J and clone size, whereas the DNA furnished D and trimming. The sample table records under 150,000 clones; about nine tenths of these occur just once. The leading ten clones occupy about 0.8% of the sample.

The data belong to a study of T cell clones after liver transplantation (dated by TCRdb to 2018 to 2020). In terms of the full investigation: Samples were obtained from ITN030ST, a randomized trial in which withdrawal of immunosuppression was attempted within 2 years of liver transplantation. The subjects received no induction therapy and were kept on standard immunosuppression until randomization at 12-24 months post-transplant. The study cohort included 8 liver transplant recipients, of whom 3 were classified as tolerant and 5 as non-tolerant. Blood samples were collected pre-transplant, pre-randomization before withdrawal, and post-randomization after either complete withdrawal or failed withdrawal. Three of the eight recipients were HCV-positive; the others were transplanted for non-autoimmune, non-viral indications. After a pre-transplant mixed lymphocyte reaction, TCRbeta sequencing was used to pinpoint donor-reactive T cell clones, which were subsequently tracked in post-transplant blood. As an antigen-independent comparator for the donor-reactive sequences, third party-reactive TCRbeta sequences from pre-transplant MLRs were identified as well. Tolerance was defined as complete immunosuppression withdrawal for at least one year with no rise in liver enzymes beyond twice the upper limit of normal. Summary of the overall study and its limitations: After accounting for repertoire turnover, donor-reactive detection was significantly reduced in 7 of 8 subjects for CD4 and 8 of 8 for CD8. Circulating donor-reactive CD4 TCRbeta sequences fell significantly post-transplant in most of the 8 subjects, irrespective of tolerance or HCV status. A greater decline was seen for donor-reactive sequences than for third party-reactive sequences, suggesting partial antigen-specific deletion unrelated to withdrawal success. Since no allograft tissue specimens were available, donor-reactive T cells may have migrated into the graft instead of being deleted. The conclusions were preliminary, being limited by small, heterogeneous patient numbers and by non-standardized post-transplant time points. In a couple of subjects, low numbers of available donor cells limited the measurable donor-reactive repertoire.

Sequenced material: CD4+ T cells from blood, taken 12 months after liver transplant. Recombination joined TRBV9 with TRBJ2-2; the D gene identity is not certain. The TCR sequence derives from a human patient who received a liver transplant. Post transplant, some T cells may arise from the graft donor. Read as DNA, the sequence is TGTGCCAGCAGCGAGGATTTAGGGGAGCTGTTTTTT. Translated, this gives CASSEDLGELFF.